The present T cell receptor beta chain was sequenced within a study of response to subunit inactivated influenza vaccine. Study-level results: Authors suggested seasonal influenza vaccinations each recruit few new T cells.

The trim removed 0 bases at V and 3 bases at J, leaving 5 bases unmatched. Germline loops: CDR1 SGHRS, CDR2 YFSETQ. The CDR3 consists of 16 residues. With respect to this clonotype: The target antigen is unknown.

TCRdb reprocessed the RT-PCR reads via MiXCR and lists one record per CDR3 protein. Of 500,000 to 650,000 distinct CDR3 sequences listed, around 8% are singletons. This receptor was identified in a man between 50 and 75 years old who received an inactivated influenza vaccine. This sample comprised PBMCs from blood, obtained less than 30 months after vaccination. V is TRBV5-1 and J is TRBJ2-7, with TRBD1 identical over 11 bases. The CDR3 protein is CASSLAVGTGGYEQYF. In DNA, the CDR3 is TGCGCCAGCAGCTTGGCCGTTGGGACAGGGGGCTACGAGCAGTACTTC.